This TCR beta chain was sequenced during a study of T-cell reconstitution after alpha-beta-depleted transplantation in children. The CDR3 loop spans 14 amino acids. V was trimmed by 1 base and J by 0 bases, leaving 4 bases between them. Looked up from germline, CDR1 is DFQATT and CDR2 is SNEGSKA (reference sequence). TCRbeta library preparation incorporated unique molecular identifiers. TCRdb used MiXCR to reprocess the PCR reads, holding one entry per CDR3 protein. Among roughly 240,000 distinct CDR3 sequences listed, 6.5% to 10% were seen once. This clonotype was observed a few times. The chain couples TRBV20-1 to TRBJ2-6; D remains unclear. The sequence was obtained from a male patient younger than 18 who had a stem cell transplant for acute lymphoblastic leukemia, so the T cells may come from the graft donor. The sequences come from PBMCs, mostly from graft donor cells, collected 180 days after TCRalphabeta/CD19-depleted stem cell transplant. This CDR3 reads CSARGVSGANVLTF. The CDR3 region has the DNA TGCAGTGCTAGAGGTGTCTCTGGGGCCAACGTCCTGACTTTC.